Reported below is one T cell receptor beta chain. In germline, CDR1 is MNHNS, CDR2 SASEGT. Losses at the gene ends were 2 bases for V and 0 bases for J; bases not matched to a gene: 0. The CDR3 totals 15 residues. This table comes from immunoSEQ multiplex PCR, and its TCRdb copy is limited to in-frame clones, with some not included. In the table there are about 36,000 clones, 91% of which are singletons. These data are taken from a study of T cell changes during pregnancy in multiple sclerosis. The source material was CD4+ T cells from peripheral blood mononuclear cells, sampled in the second trimester of pregnancy. This sequence joins TRBV6-1 and TRBJ2-2; 7 bases are a match to TRBD1. This receptor was taken from a female donor in good health, enrolled as a control in a pregnancy study. The CDR3 DNA follows: TGTGCCAGCAGTGAACAGGGGGCGAACACCGGGGAGCTGTTTTTT. This translates into CASSEQGANTGELFF.